Shown below are 32 T cell receptor beta chains from a single sample sequenced in a study of cytomegalovirus exposure and HLA in healthy donors. The study ran its PCR with 60 Vbeta and 13 Jbeta primers. Repertoires were generated with immunoSEQ multiplex PCR, while TCRdb's copy carries only in-frame clones and drops some. Of 200,000 or so clones listed, 60% to 85% were seen once; the top ten hold 15%. The sample was PBMCs. These receptors were collected from a man aged 35-49 years in good health and CMV-seronegative.

V usage is TRBV27 and J usage is TRBJ1-2; 7 nucleotides match TRBD1. J lost 8 bases, V lost 1 base, and 4 bases had no gene match. CDR3 size: 13 residues. CDR1 MNHEY and CDR2 SMNVEV come from the germline V gene (reference sequence). CDR3 residues: CASSLFRDRGYTF. The CDR3 bases are TGTGCCAGCAGTTTATTTCGGGACAGAGGCTACACCTTC.

The chain has TRBV5-4 and TRBJ2-5; a possible D gene is TRBD1 (6 bases). The better agreement between TRBJ2-7 and the DNA end casts doubt on the J call. Germline V gene data show CDR1 as SGHNT and CDR2 as YYREEE (reference sequence). The CDR3 has 13 amino acids. CDR3 DNA sequence: TGTGCCAGCAGCCGTGGGGACACCTACGAGCAGTACTTC. Its translation: CASSRGDTYEQYF.

The chain couples TRBV7-2 to TRBJ2-5; D gene ambiguous. Looked up from germline, CDR1 is SGHTA and CDR2 is FQGNSA. The ends were cut back, 2 bases at V and 5 bases at J, with 6 bases in the middle. The CDR3 covers 12 residues. CDR3 DNA sequence: TGTGCCAGCAGCTTAAAGGAGGAGACCCAGTACTTC. Its protein product is CASSLKEETQYF.

The V and J genes are TRBV14 and TRBJ1-3; TRBD1 might be the D (5 bases). The CDR3 covers 14 residues. Trimming stripped 0 bases from V and 4 bases from J, with 7 bases between. Germline CDR1 and CDR2: SGHDN and FVKESK. The CDR3 loop reads CASSQDWGGNTIYF. CDR3 bases: TGTGCCAGCAGCCAAGATTGGGGCGGAAACACCATATATTTT.

The CDR3 protein is CASIPSGGTGNTIYF. The CDR3 nucleotides read TGCGCCAGCATCCCGTCGGGGGGAACTGGAAACACCATATATTTT. This chain uses TRBV23-1 with TRBJ1-3, with D perhaps matching TRBD1 (5 bases). TRBV23-1 is marked as an open reading frame, function uncertain. The CDR3 runs to 15 residues. V gave up 7 bases and J gave up 2 bases, with 15 bases separating them.

The V call is TRBV9, the J call TRBJ2-7, with 8 bases lining up with TRBD1. Germline V CDR1 and CDR2: SGDLS, YYNGEE. There are 15 residues in the CDR3. V shed 0 bases, J shed 3 bases, and the junction held 5 bases outside the gene matches. CDR3 sequence reads: CASSVGYGQGYEQYF. CDR3 sequence (DNA): TGTGCCAGCAGCGTAGGGTACGGACAGGGCTACGAGCAGTACTTC.

This clone was observed a handful of times. The rearrangement uses TRBV30 and TRBJ1-2; D gene unclear. Germline V gene sequence: CDR1 GTSNPN, CDR2 SVGIG (reference sequence). The CDR3 is 13 amino acids. The V and J ends lost 0 bases and 4 bases respectively, with 9 bases between them. The CDR3: CAWSVQEGYGYTF. The CDR3 DNA follows: TGTGCCTGGAGTGTCCAGGAAGGCTATGGCTACACCTTC. Variable domain in full (rest from reference TRBV30 and TRBJ1-2): SQTIHQWPATLVQPVGSPLSLECTVEGTSNPNLYWYRQAAGRGLQLLFYSVGIGQISSEVPQNLSASRPQDRQFILSSKKLLLSDSGFYLCAWSVQEGYGYTFGSGTRLTVV.

This clone was observed a single time. This rearrangement joins TRBV23-1 to TRBJ2-5, with 8 bases identical to TRBD1. TRBV23-1 is identified as an open reading frame with a role that is uncertain. V lost 7 bases, J lost 5 bases, and 24 bases stayed unmatched. This CDR3 region has 19 residues. The CDR3 loop reads CASTQQETGAGLPTETQYF. DNA for the CDR3: TGCGCCAGCACCCAGCAGGAGACAGGGGCCGGACTTCCAACGGAGACCCAGTACTTC.

J is TRBJ2-7 and V is TRBV7-9; D is possibly TRBD2 (5 bases). Germline values: CDR1 SEHNR, CDR2 FQNEAQ (reference sequence). V shed 1 base and J shed 7 bases, with 14 bases lying between them. CDR3 length equals 14 residues. The chain's CDR3 is CASSLVNGELEQYF. In DNA, the CDR3 is TGTGCCAGCAGCTTAGTTAACGGGGAGTTGGAGCAGTACTTC.

This clone has just a few counts. The J gene is TRBJ2-2, the V gene TRBV6-4; D uncertain. The CDR3 runs 13 residues. Germline V CDR1 and CDR2: MRHNA, SNTAGT. Deletions cut 2 bases from V and 6 bases from J, with 7 bases between. The CDR3 reads CASSDGAAGELFF. The CDR3 DNA follows: TGTGCCAGCAGTGACGGCGCGGCCGGGGAGCTGTTTTTT.

The gene calls are TRBV7-6 and TRBJ2-7, with 7 bases aligning to TRBD1. CDR3 length equals 14 residues. The trim removed 5 bases at V and 5 bases at J, leaving 9 bases unmatched. The germline V gene has CDR1 SGHVS and CDR2 FNYEAQ. As DNA, the CDR3 is TGTGCCAGCAGCCGAGACAGGGTCCGAAACGAGCAGTACTTC. Translated: CASSRDRVRNEQYF.

The rearrangement links TRBV19 to TRBJ2-2, with 10 bases identical to TRBD2. The CDR3 runs 16 residues. Trimming at V came to 8 bases and at J to 2 bases, leaving 8 bases not matched to a gene. In germline, CDR1 is LNHDA, CDR2 SQIVND (reference sequence). CDR3 region: CASGTSGEINTGELFF. The CDR3 DNA sequence: TGTGCCAGTGGAACTAGCGGGGAAATCAACACCGGGGAGCTGTTTTTT. Combining the CDR3 with reference TRBV19 and TRBJ2-2 gives the whole variable domain DGGITQSPKYLFRKEGQNVTLSCEQNLNHDAMYWYRQDPGQGLRLIYYSQIVNDFQKGDIAEGYSVSREKKESFPLTVTSAQKNPTAFYLCASGTSGEINTGELFFGEGSRLTVL.

The chain recombines TRBV7-2 with TRBJ2-5, with 8 nucleotides matching TRBD2. The length of the CDR3 is 14 residues. J lost 4 bases, V lost 1 base, and 2 bases had no gene match. Germline V lookup: CDR1 SGHTA, CDR2 FQGNSA. The CDR3 sequence is CASSLGAGVETQYF. The CDR3 bases are TGTGCCAGCAGCTTAGGAGCGGGAGTAGAGACCCAGTACTTC.

The J gene is TRBJ1-4, the V gene TRBV29-1; 8 bases are shared with TRBD1. V shed 6 bases, J shed 7 bases, and the junction held 7 bases outside the gene matches. The CDR3 totals 13 residues. The germline CDR1 and CDR2 sequences are SQVTM and ANQGSEA. CDR3 sequence: CSVFGQGGEKLFF. Written as DNA, the CDR3 is TGCAGCGTCTTCGGACAGGGTGGTGAAAAACTGTTTTTT.

This clone was seen just once. The V gene is TRBV10-3, the J gene TRBJ2-3; TRBD2 matches at 10 bases. Germline V lookup: CDR1 ENHRY, CDR2 SYGVKD. V lost 0 bases to trimming and J lost 7 bases; unmatched junction nucleotides: 10. CDR3 length: 17 amino acids. The CDR3 nucleotides are TGTGCCATCAGTGAGTCACGGCCTAGCGGGGGAAGGAATACGCAGTATTTT. This codes for CAISESRPSGGRNTQYF.

The chain links TRBV7-6 to TRBJ1-5; TRBD1 matches at 11 bases. V lost 5 bases, J lost 0 bases, and 9 bases stayed unmatched. Looked up from germline, CDR1 is SGHVS and CDR2 is FNYEAQ. The CDR3 spans 18 residues. The CDR3 DNA is TGTGCCAGCAGCCCAGGGACAGGGGGGATCTATAGCAATCAGCCCCAGCATTTT. This sequence encodes CASSPGTGGIYSNQPQHF.

The chain has TRBV27 and TRBJ2-3; 10 bases map to TRBD2. The germline V gene has CDR1 MNHEY and CDR2 SMNVEV (reference sequence). After removal of 3 bases from V and 2 bases from J, the junction contained 2 bases not matched to a gene. The CDR3 sequence is 15 residues long. The CDR3 nucleotides are TGTGCCAGCAGTTTTAGCGGGAGGCCCACAGATACGCAGTATTTT. It encodes CASSFSGRPTDTQYF.

V is TRBV4-3 and J is TRBJ2-3; D call uncertain. Trimming shortened V by 0 bases and J by 0 bases, and 7 bases separated the two germline ends. Germline CDR1 reads LGHNA; CDR2 reads YSLEER. The CDR3 is 15 residues long. CDR3 nucleotides: TGCGCCAGCAGCCAAGATTGGCAGAGCACAGATACGCAGTATTTT. Translation: CASSQDWQSTDTQYF.

The chain carries TRBV18 and TRBJ1-1; no clear D. Trimming took 3 bases from V and 8 from J, leaving 16 bases between them. There are 14 residues in the CDR3. CDR1 is KGHSH and CDR2 is LQKENI in the germline V gene. CDR3: CASSPSDTGREAFF. CDR3 nucleotide sequence: TGTGCCAGCTCACCGTCTGACACCGGCCGCGAAGCTTTCTTT.

In its sample, this clone was seen once. V is TRBV4-1 and J is TRBJ2-3; 11 bases are shared with TRBD2. Germline trimming cut 1 base from V and 4 bases from J; bases unmatched to any gene: 1. The CDR3 contains 15 residues. Per the germline V gene, CDR1 is MGHRA and CDR2 is YSYEKL. This CDR3 reads CASSQVAGGADTQYF. CDR3 DNA sequence: TGCGCCAGCAGCCAAGTAGCGGGAGGGGCAGATACGCAGTATTTT.

The chain has TRBV7-6 and TRBJ2-3; TRBD1 is a possible D gene (5 bases). V was pared by 5 bases and J by 0 bases, with 9 bases between. The germline V gene has CDR1 SGHVS and CDR2 FNYEAQ. This CDR3 is built from 14 residues. CDR3 nucleotide sequence: TGTGCCAGCAGCGGCGGACACAGCACAGATACGCAGTATTTT. It yields the protein CASSGGHSTDTQYF.

The genes are TRBV4-3 and TRBJ2-7; 8 bases map to TRBD1. The CDR3 sequence is 15 residues long. V trimming: 3 bases; J trimming: 0 bases; junction bases outside the gene matches: 4. Germline V gives CDR1 LGHNA, CDR2 YSLEER. The CDR3 sequence: CASSHQTGASYEQYF. In nucleotides, the CDR3 is TGCGCCAGCAGCCACCAGACAGGGGCCTCCTACGAGCAGTACTTC.

This clone has a handful of counts. The chain recombines TRBV5-1 with TRBJ2-1; TRBD1 is a possible D gene (6 bases). V dropped 2 bases and J dropped 5 bases, with 11 bases sitting between them. The CDR3 has 14 amino acids. Per germline, CDR1 SGHRS and CDR2 YFSETQ. CDR3 amino acids: CASSLGQNHNEQFF. The CDR3 DNA reads TGCGCCAGCAGCTTAGGACAGAACCACAATGAGCAGTTCTTC.

There are a few counts of this clone. The chain recombines TRBV5-4 with TRBJ2-1, with 10 positions matching TRBD2. Germline trimming cut 3 bases from V and 4 bases from J; bases unmatched to any gene: 13. The CDR3 has 18 residues. Per germline, CDR1 SGHNT and CDR2 YYREEE (reference sequence). The CDR3 DNA is TGTGCCAGCAGCTCCTTAGCCCGGACTAGCGGAGGGTACAATGAGCAGTTCTTC. Amino acid sequence: CASSSLARTSGGYNEQFF.

The genes are TRBV9 and TRBJ1-1, with a weak D call TRBD1 (5 bases). This CDR3 spans 17 amino acids. CDR1 and CDR2 from the germline V gene are SGDLS and YYNGEE. Trimming left V 4 bases short and J 2 bases short, with 21 bases between. CDR3 sequence reads: CASSPETLTGLNTEAFF. The CDR3 DNA reads TGTGCCAGCAGCCCCGAGACCCTCACAGGTCTTAACACTGAAGCTTTCTTT.

The chain uses TRBV9 and TRBJ2-5; D not certain. Germline CDR1 reads SGDLS; CDR2 reads YYNGEE. V lost 3 bases, J lost 1 base, and 10 bases lay in between. The CDR3 loop spans 14 amino acids. CDR3 region: CASSATAGQETQYF. The CDR3 nucleotides are TGTGCCAGCAGCGCAACGGCAGGCCAAGAGACCCAGTACTTC.

V gene TRBV7-9 combines with J gene TRBJ1-1; TRBD1 matches at 7 bases. Germline CDR1 SEHNR, CDR2 FQNEAQ (reference sequence). Germline trimming cut 0 bases from V and 4 bases from J; bases unmatched to any gene: 2. The CDR3 loop spans 14 amino acids. The CDR3 is CASSLAPGGTEAFF. CDR3 sequence (DNA): TGTGCCAGCAGCTTAGCCCCAGGGGGCACTGAAGCTTTCTTT. Filled out from reference TRBV7-9 and TRBJ1-1, the complete variable domain reads DTGVSQNPRHKITKRGQNVTFRCDPISEHNRLYWYRQTLGQGPEFLTYFQNEAQLEKSRLLSDRFSAERPKGSFSTLEIQRTEQGDSAMYLCASSLAPGGTEAFFGQGTRLTVV.

V usage is TRBV19 and J usage is TRBJ2-7; 8 bases fit TRBD1. CDR1 LNHDA and CDR2 SQIVND come from the germline V gene (reference sequence). J gave up 7 bases and V 6 bases, and 11 bases lay outside the gene matches. The CDR3 consists of 14 residues. CDR3 in amino acids: CASRAGTGTWEQYF. CDR3 nucleotide sequence: TGTGCCAGTAGGGCCGGGACAGGTACCTGGGAGCAGTACTTC.

V gene TRBV10-3 combines with J gene TRBJ2-1; D might be TRBD2 (5 bases). The CDR3 has 16 amino acids. The V end lost 0 bases, the J end lost 8 bases, and 17 bases lay between the germline ends. The germline gives CDR1 ENHRY, CDR2 SYGVKD. In DNA form, the CDR3 reads TGTGCCATCAGTGAGTCGCTTGGAACCGGGAAGGATGAGCAGTTCTTC. This sequence encodes CAISESLGTGKDEQFF.

This sequence joins TRBV12-5 and TRBJ2-1; D gene uncertain. Germline CDR1 and CDR2: LGHNT and FRNRAP. V shed 7 bases and J shed 4 bases, with 17 bases lying between them. The CDR3 is made up of 15 amino acids. As DNA, the CDR3 is TGTGCTAGTGCTCTCCCGGTCCCCTGGTACAATGAGCAGTTCTTC. Its protein product is CASALPVPWYNEQFF.

The chain links TRBV27 to TRBJ2-1; D remains ambiguous. Trimming stripped 1 base from V and 6 bases from J, with 13 bases between. In germline, CDR1 is MNHEY, CDR2 SMNVEV (reference sequence). CDR3 length: 15 amino acids. In DNA, the CDR3 is TGTGCCAGCAGTTTATTAGGAGCCCGAGTCAATGAGCAGTTCTTC. Translation gives CASSLLGARVNEQFF.

V and J are TRBV27 and TRBJ1-2, with D possibly matching TRBD1 (6 bases). The length of the CDR3 is 13 residues. Trimming removed 8 bases at V and 1 base at J, with 11 bases between. Germline V CDR1 and CDR2: MNHEY, SMNVEV (reference sequence). The DNA of the CDR3 is TGTGCCAGCGGGACACAACTTAACTATGGCTACACCTTC. Translated: CASGTQLNYGYTF.